This TCR beta chain originates from a study of beta chain features in type 1 diabetes. Investigators reverse transcribed all isolated RNA, so they sequenced expressed TCRB transcripts. Using immunoSEQ multiplex PCR, the repertoire was profiled, and TCRdb retains in-frame clones only, with some absent. The data contain under 500,000 clones, 30% of them singletons. From germline, CDR1 is SGHTA and CDR2 FQGNSA. V shed 1 base and J 4 bases; nucleotides not matched to a gene: 6. The CDR3 loop spans 16 amino acids. Sorting with CD45RO/CCR7/CD25/CD127/CD95/CD27 yielded naive, central memory, regulatory and stem-like memory CD4+ cells.

Sequencing was done on a sample of naive CD4+ T cells from blood. The TCR sequence derives from a man aged 18 to 30 in good health. The chain combines TRBV7-2 with TRBJ2-1, with 8 bases lining up with TRBD2. CDR3 nucleotides: TGTGCCAGCAGCTTAGATGGCGGCGGGAGGTACAATGAGCAGTTCTTC. It yields the protein CASSLDGGGRYNEQFF.